One sample yielded the 10 T cell receptor beta chains listed below, sequenced in a study of cytomegalovirus exposure and HLA in healthy donors. Primers: 60 Vbeta forward and 13 Jbeta reverse. Using immunoSEQ multiplex PCR, the repertoire was profiled, and TCRdb retains in-frame clones only, with some absent. The data show hundreds of thousands of clones, 70% to 85% seen once. Sequencing was done on a sample of PBMCs. These receptors all stem from a woman aged 40 to 50 in good health and CMV-seronegative.

The chain employs TRBV30 and TRBJ2-5; D call uncertain. The V end lost 0 bases, the J end lost 4 bases, and 15 bases lay between the germline ends. Germline values: CDR1 GTSNPN, CDR2 SVGIG (reference sequence). The CDR3 totals 15 residues. This CDR3 reads CAWSVSQRFRETQYF. In DNA form, the CDR3 reads TGTGCCTGGAGTGTTAGTCAGAGGTTTCGAGAGACCCAGTACTTC.

The chain uses TRBV11-2 and TRBJ1-2; unclear D gene. The V gene's germline CDR1 is SGHAT and CDR2 FQNNGV. V was pared by 0 bases and J by 8 bases, with 19 bases between. The CDR3 covers 16 residues. This CDR3 is CASSLDRIGQRRGYTF. In DNA, the CDR3 is TGTGCCAGCAGCTTAGATCGGATAGGCCAAAGGAGGGGCTACACCTTC.

The chain employs TRBV5-1 and TRBJ2-5; D may be TRBD1 (5 bases). In germline, CDR1 is SGHRS, CDR2 YFSETQ. V was shortened by 1 base and J by 5 bases, with 9 bases between the two germline ends. CDR3 size: 13 residues. The CDR3: CASSLPGMETQYF. As DNA, the CDR3 is TGCGCCAGCAGCTTGCCAGGGATGGAGACCCAGTACTTC.

This rearrangement joins TRBV25-1 to TRBJ2-5; tentatively, D is TRBD2 (5 bases). The CDR3 has 15 amino acids. The germline gives CDR1 MGHDK, CDR2 SYGVNS. V dropped 2 bases and J dropped 3 bases, with 13 bases sitting between them. The CDR3 coding sequence is TGTGCCAGCAGTGAAGGAGGTGGACGAGAAGAGACCCAGTACTTC. Translation gives CASSEGGGREETQYF.

The rearrangement links TRBV11-2 to TRBJ2-1; 13 bases align to TRBD2. Per germline, CDR1 SGHAT and CDR2 FQNNGV. Trimming cost V 0 bases and J 5 bases; bases outside gene matches: 4. The CDR3 sequence is 17 residues long. CDR3 DNA sequence: TGTGCCAGCAGCTTAGAGCGACTAGCGGGGGGTAACAATGAGCAGTTCTTC. The encoded protein is CASSLERLAGGNNEQFF. The full variable domain, its missing parts supplied by reference TRBV11-2 and TRBJ2-1, is EAGVAQSPRYKIIEKRQSVAFWCNPISGHATLYWYQQILGQGPKLLIQFQNNGVVDDSQLPKDRFSAERLKGVDSTLKIQPAKLEDSAVYLCASSLERLAGGNNEQFFGPGTRLTVL.

The chain's CDR3 is CASSPTQGNTEAFF. CDR3 nucleotides: TGTGCCAGCTCACCAACGCAGGGGAACACTGAAGCTTTCTTT. The genes are TRBV18 and TRBJ1-1, with a tentative D call TRBD1 (5 bases). The germline CDR1 and CDR2 sequences are KGHSH and LQKENI. The V gene lost 2 bases and the J gene lost 1 base, with 8 bases spanning the gap. CDR3 length: 14 residues.

This clone was observed a handful of times. V is TRBV6-1 and J is TRBJ1-4; D gene uncertain. Germline V CDR1 and CDR2: MNHNS, SASEGT. The CDR3 contains 15 residues. V was cut by 2 bases and J by 7 bases, with 14 bases left in between. CDR3 sequence: CASSENSAGGEKLFF. The CDR3 nucleotides are TGTGCCAGCAGTGAAAATTCTGCGGGTGGTGAAAAACTGTTTTTT.

This clone was recorded a few times. The CDR3 nucleotides are TGTGCCAGTAGTACGATGACAGGGATTAGCAATCAGCCCCAGCATTTT. It codes for CASSTMTGISNQPQHF. V gene TRBV19 combines with J gene TRBJ1-5; 7 bases map to TRBD1. Losses at the gene ends were 4 bases for V and 0 bases for J; bases not matched to a gene: 6. Germline lookup yields CDR1 LNHDA and CDR2 SQIVND (reference sequence). This CDR3 has 16 amino acids.

V and J are TRBV7-6 and TRBJ2-7; 9 positions match TRBD1. This CDR3 is 14 amino acids long. Germline trimming cut 1 base from V and 4 bases from J; bases unmatched to any gene: 2. Germline V gene sequence: CDR1 SGHVS, CDR2 FNYEAQ. The CDR3 DNA reads as TGTGCCAGCAGCTTAGGGACAGGGGCTTACGAGCAGTACTTC. Its protein product is CASSLGTGAYEQYF.

The chain recombines TRBV6-1 with TRBJ2-3; TRBD2 aligns across 8 bases. V dropped 2 bases and J dropped 2; count of bases not matched to a gene: 12. This CDR3 spans 18 amino acids. Germline loops: CDR1 MNHNS, CDR2 SASEGT. The CDR3 sequence: CASSENGPVSGATDTQYF. The CDR3 coding sequence is TGTGCCAGCAGTGAAAACGGGCCGGTTAGCGGGGCCACAGATACGCAGTATTTT.